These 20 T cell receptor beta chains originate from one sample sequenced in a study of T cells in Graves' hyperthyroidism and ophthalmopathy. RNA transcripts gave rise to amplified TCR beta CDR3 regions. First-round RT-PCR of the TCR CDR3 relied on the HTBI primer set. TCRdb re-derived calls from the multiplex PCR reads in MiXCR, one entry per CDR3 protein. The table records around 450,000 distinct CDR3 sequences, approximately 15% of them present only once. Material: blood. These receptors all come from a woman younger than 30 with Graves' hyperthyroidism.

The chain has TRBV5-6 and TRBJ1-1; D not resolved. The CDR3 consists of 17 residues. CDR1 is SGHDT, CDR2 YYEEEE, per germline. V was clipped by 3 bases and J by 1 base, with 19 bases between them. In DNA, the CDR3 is TGTGCCAGCAGCTCCCTCGGGGAAACGAAAGGGAACACTGAAGCTTTCTTT. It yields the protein CASSSLGETKGNTEAFF.

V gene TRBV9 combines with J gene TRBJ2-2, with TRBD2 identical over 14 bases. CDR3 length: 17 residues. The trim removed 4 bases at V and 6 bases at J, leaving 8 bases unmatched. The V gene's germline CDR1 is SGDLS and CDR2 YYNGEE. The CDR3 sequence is CASSLRTSGGTPGELFF. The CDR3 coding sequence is TGTGCCAGCAGCCTTCGGACTAGCGGGGGGACTCCCGGGGAGCTGTTTTTT.

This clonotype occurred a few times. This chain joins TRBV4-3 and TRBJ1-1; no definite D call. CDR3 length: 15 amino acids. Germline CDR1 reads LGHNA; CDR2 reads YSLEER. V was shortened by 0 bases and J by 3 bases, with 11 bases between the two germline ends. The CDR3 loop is CASSQERPGDTEAFF. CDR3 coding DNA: TGCGCCAGCAGCCAAGAGAGACCGGGTGACACTGAAGCTTTCTTT.

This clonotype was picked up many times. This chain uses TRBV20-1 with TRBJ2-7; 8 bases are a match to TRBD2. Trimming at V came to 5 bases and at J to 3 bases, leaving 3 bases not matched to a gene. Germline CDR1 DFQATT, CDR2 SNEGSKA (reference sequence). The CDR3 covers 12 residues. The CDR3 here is CSAWGLGYEQYF. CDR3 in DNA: TGCAGTGCTTGGGGACTAGGCTACGAGCAGTACTTC.

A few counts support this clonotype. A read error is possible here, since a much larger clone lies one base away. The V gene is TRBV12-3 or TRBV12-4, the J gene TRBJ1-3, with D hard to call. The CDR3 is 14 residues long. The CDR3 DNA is TGTGCCAGCAGTGGGTCGAACTCTGGAACCACCATATATTTT. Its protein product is CASSGSNSGTTIYF.

In DNA, the CDR3 is TGCAGTGCTAGTCAGGGGGCGAATCAGCCCCAGCATTTT. The encoded protein is CSASQGANQPQHF. This sequence joins TRBV20-1 and TRBJ1-5, with 8 bases lining up with TRBD1. Germline-derived CDR1 and CDR2 are DFQATT and SNEGSKA (reference sequence). V trimming: 3 bases; J trimming: 4 bases; junction bases outside the gene matches: 2. The CDR3 is 13 residues long.

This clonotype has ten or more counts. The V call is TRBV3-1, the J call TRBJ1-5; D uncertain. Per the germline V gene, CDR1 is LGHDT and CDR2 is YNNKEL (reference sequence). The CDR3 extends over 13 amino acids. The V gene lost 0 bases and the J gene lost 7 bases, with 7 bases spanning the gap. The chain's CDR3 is CASSQDLEQPQHF. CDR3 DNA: TGTGCCAGCAGCCAAGATCTAGAGCAGCCCCAGCATTTT. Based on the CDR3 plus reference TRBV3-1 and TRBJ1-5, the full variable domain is DTAVSQTPKYLVTQMGNDKSIKCEQNLGHDTMYWYKQDSKKFLKIMFSYNNKELIINETVPNRFSPKSPDKAHLNLHINSLELGDSAVYFCASSQDLEQPQHFGDGTRLSIL.

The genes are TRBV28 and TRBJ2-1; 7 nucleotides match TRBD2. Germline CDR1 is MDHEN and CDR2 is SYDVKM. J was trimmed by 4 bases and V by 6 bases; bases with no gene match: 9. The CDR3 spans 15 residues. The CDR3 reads CASSWASGSYNEQFF. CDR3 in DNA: TGTGCCAGCAGCTGGGCTAGCGGCAGTTACAATGAGCAGTTCTTC.

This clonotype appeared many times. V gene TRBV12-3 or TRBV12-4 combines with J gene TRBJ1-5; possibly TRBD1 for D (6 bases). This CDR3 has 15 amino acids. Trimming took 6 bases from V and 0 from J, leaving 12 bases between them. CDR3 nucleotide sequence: TGTGCCAGCAGCCTAGGGGACAATAGCAATCAGCCCCAGCATTTT. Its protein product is CASSLGDNSNQPQHF.

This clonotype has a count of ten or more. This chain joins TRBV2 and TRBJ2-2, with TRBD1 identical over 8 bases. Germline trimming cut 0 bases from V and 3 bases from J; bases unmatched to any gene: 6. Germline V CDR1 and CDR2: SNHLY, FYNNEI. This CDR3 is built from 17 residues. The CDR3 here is CASSEAKTGVDTGELFF. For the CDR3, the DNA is TGTGCCAGCAGTGAAGCGAAGACAGGGGTAGACACCGGGGAGCTGTTTTTT. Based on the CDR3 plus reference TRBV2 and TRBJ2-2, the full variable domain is EPEVTQTPSHQVTQMGQEVILRCVPISNHLYFYWYRQILGQKVEFLVSFYNNEISEKSEIFDDQFSVERPDGSNFTLKIRSTKLEDSAMYFCASSEAKTGVDTGELFFGEGSRLTVL.

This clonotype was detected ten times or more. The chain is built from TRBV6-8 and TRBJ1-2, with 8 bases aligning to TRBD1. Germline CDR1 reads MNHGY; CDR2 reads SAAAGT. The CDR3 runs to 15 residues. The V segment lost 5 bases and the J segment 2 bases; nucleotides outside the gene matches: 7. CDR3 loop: CASSRRRTGNYGYTF. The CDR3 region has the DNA TGTGCCAGCAGTCGGCGACGGACAGGGAACTATGGCTACACCTTC.

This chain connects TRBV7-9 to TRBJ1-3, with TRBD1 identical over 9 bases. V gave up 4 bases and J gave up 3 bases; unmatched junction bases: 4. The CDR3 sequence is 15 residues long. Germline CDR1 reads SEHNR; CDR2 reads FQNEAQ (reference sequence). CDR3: CASSSWDRDGNTIYF. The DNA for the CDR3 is TGTGCCAGCAGCTCCTGGGACAGGGATGGAAACACCATATATTTT.

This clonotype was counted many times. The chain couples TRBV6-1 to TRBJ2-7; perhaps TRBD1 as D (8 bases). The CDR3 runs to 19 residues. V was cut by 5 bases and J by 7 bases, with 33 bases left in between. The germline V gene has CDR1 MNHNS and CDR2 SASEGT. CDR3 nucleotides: TGTGCCAGCAGTAAATTCCGACAGGGGCGGAATAGCGGGTTTTCGGAGCAGTACTTC. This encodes CASSKFRQGRNSGFSEQYF.

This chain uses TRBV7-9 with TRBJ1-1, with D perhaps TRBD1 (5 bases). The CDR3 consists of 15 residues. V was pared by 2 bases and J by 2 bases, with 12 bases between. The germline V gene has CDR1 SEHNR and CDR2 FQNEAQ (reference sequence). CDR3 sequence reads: CASSLITGYNTEAFF. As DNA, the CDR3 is TGTGCCAGCAGCTTAATAACAGGCTATAACACTGAAGCTTTCTTT.

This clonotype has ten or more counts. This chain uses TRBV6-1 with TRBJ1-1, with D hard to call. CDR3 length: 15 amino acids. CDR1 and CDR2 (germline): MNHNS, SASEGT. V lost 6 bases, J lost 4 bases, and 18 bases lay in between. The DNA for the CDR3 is TGTGCCAGCAGCCCTGTATTTTCGGGGTCCACTGAAGCTTTCTTT. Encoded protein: CASSPVFSGSTEAFF.

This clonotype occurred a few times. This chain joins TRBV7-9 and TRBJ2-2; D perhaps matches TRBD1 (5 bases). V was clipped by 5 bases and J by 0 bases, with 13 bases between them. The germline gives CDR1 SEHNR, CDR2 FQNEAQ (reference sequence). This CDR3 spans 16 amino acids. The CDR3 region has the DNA TGTGCCAGCAGCCGATTCGAAGGGGCGAACACCGGGGAGCTGTTTTTT. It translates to CASSRFEGANTGELFF.

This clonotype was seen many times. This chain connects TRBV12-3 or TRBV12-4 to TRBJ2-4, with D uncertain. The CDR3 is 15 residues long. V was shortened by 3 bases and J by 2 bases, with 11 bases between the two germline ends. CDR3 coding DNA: TGTGCCAGCAGTTTCCTCAGTCGGTCCAAAAACATTCAGTACTTC. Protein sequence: CASSFLSRSKNIQYF.

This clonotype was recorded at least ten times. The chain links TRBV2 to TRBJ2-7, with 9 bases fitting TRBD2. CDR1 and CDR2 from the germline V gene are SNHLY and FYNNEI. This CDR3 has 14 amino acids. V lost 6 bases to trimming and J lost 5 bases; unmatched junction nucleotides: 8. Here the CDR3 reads CASRDSGRGNEQYF. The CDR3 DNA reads TGTGCCAGCAGAGATAGCGGGAGAGGGAACGAGCAGTACTTC.

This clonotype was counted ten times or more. This chain's CDR3 is CSVDRTGRGETQYF. Written as DNA, the CDR3 is TGCAGCGTTGACAGGACAGGGCGGGGGGAGACCCAGTACTTC. This rearrangement joins TRBV29-1 to TRBJ2-5; weak D call: TRBD1 (8 bases). The CDR3 contains 14 residues. V gave up 3 bases and J gave up 5 bases, with 16 bases separating them. Germline V gene sequence: CDR1 SQVTM, CDR2 ANQGSEA.

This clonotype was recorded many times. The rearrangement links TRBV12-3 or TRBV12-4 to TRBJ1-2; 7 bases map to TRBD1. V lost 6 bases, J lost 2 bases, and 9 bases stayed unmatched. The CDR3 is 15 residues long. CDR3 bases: TGTGCCAGCAGCCCGGGGGACAGTGGAAACTATGGCTACACCTTC. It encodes CASSPGDSGNYGYTF.